The next 17 T cell receptor beta chains were all read from a single sample in a study of spatial heterogeneity in lung cancer. The time point is: sample taken at primary tumor resection. Study-level results: Mutation counts in tumors were tracked by counts of expanded intratumoral alpha and beta TCRs.

One entry per CDR3 protein, called by TCRdb with MiXCR from the 5' RACE reads. The data show approximately 26,000 distinct CDR3 sequences, roughly 10% seen once. Their recognized antigens are unknown. Source: lung tumor tissue, taken at surgery. The receptor source for this set is a male donor with early-stage non-small cell lung cancer.

This clonotype was seen many times. The rearrangement uses TRBV10-3 and TRBJ2-2; D gene unclear. V gave up 4 bases and J gave up 2 bases, with 5 bases separating them. CDR1 ENHRY and CDR2 SYGVKD come from the germline V gene. The CDR3 consists of 13 residues. The CDR3 sequence is CAISAPNTGELFF. CDR3 DNA: TGTGCCATCAGTGCTCCTAACACCGGGGAGCTGTTTTTT.

Ten or more counts support this clonotype. The chain uses TRBV29-1 and TRBJ2-7; the D is unclear. Trimming took off 3 bases at V and 2 bases at J, with 5 bases between the two ends. The CDR3 is 11 amino acids. Germline CDR1 is SQVTM and CDR2 is ANQGSEA. The CDR3 region has the DNA TGCAGCGTTGAGGGGACCTACGAGCAGTACTTC. This encodes CSVEGTYEQYF.

This clonotype showed up many times. The chain has TRBV29-1 and TRBJ2-3, with 7 bases aligning to TRBD1. Germline V gene data show CDR1 as SQVTM and CDR2 as ANQGSEA. This CDR3 comprises 13 residues. The CDR3 DNA follows: TGCAGTACCAAATTCGGACAGGCAGATACGCAGTATTTT. This gives the protein CSTKFGQADTQYF.

The chain links TRBV12-3 or TRBV12-4 to TRBJ2-5; possibly TRBD2 for D (5 bases). CDR3 length equals 15 residues. Trimming stripped 3 bases from V and 0 bases from J, with 11 bases between. As DNA, the CDR3 is TGTGCCAGCAGTTTTGCGGGTCCGTACCAAGAGACCCAGTACTTC. It is translated as CASSFAGPYQETQYF.

This clonotype was observed a few times. This sequence joins TRBV5-6 and TRBJ2-5; no clear D. V lost 5 bases to trimming and J lost 0 bases, with 11 bases between them. The germline CDR1 and CDR2 sequences are SGHDT and YYEEEE. The length of the CDR3 is 14 residues. The CDR3 here is CASSFVSDQETQYF. CDR3 nucleotide sequence: TGTGCCAGCAGTTTTGTGTCAGACCAAGAGACCCAGTACTTC.

This clonotype occurred many times. The CDR3 sequence: CSAWAANTEAFF. The CDR3 region has the DNA TGCAGTGCTTGGGCGGCGAACACTGAAGCTTTCTTT. This chain connects TRBV20-1 to TRBJ1-1; no clear D. CDR1 DFQATT and CDR2 SNEGSKA come from the germline V gene (reference sequence). V lost 5 bases to trimming and J lost 1 base, with 8 bases between them. The CDR3 runs to 12 residues.

The chain combines TRBV3-1 with TRBJ1-1, with 10 nucleotides matching TRBD1. This CDR3 has 14 residues. J was trimmed by 5 bases and V by 3 bases; bases with no gene match: 3. Looked up from germline, CDR1 is LGHDT and CDR2 is YNNKEL (reference sequence). This chain's CDR3 is CASSHGQGETEAFF. CDR3 in DNA: TGTGCCAGCAGCCACGGACAGGGGGAAACTGAAGCTTTCTTT.

This clonotype was seen ten or more times. This chain links TRBV25-1 with TRBJ1-2; D uncertain. Trimming took 7 bases from V and 4 from J, leaving 7 bases between them. CDR3 length equals 11 residues. Germline V gives CDR1 MGHDK, CDR2 SYGVNS. The CDR3 loop is CASMSAYGYTF. The DNA for the CDR3 is TGTGCCAGCATGTCGGCCTATGGCTACACCTTC.

The table lists this clonotype with many counts. The V and J genes are TRBV3-1 and TRBJ2-7, with D possibly being TRBD2 (5 bases). V lost 1 base and J 11 bases, leaving 12 bases between the germline ends. Germline CDR1 reads LGHDT; CDR2 reads YNNKEL (reference sequence). The CDR3 runs 12 residues. The CDR3 here is CASSQVAIQKYF. DNA of the CDR3: TGTGCCAGCAGCCAAGTAGCGATACAGAAGTACTTC.

This clonotype was observed a handful of times. The chain is built from TRBV29-1 and TRBJ2-3; TRBD2 agrees at 7 bases. The junction had 6 bases not matched to a gene; V was cut back by 3 bases and J by 0 bases. The CDR3 loop spans 15 amino acids. Germline V lookup: CDR1 SQVTM, CDR2 ANQGSEA. CDR3 sequence reads: CSVDPGAGSTDTQYF. The DNA of the CDR3 is TGCAGCGTTGACCCAGGAGCGGGGAGCACAGATACGCAGTATTTT.

This clonotype was seen many times. This chain connects TRBV2 to TRBJ2-3; tentative D call: TRBD2 (7 bases). Between the trimmed V and J ends, which lost 3 bases and 6 bases, there was a span of 16 bases. This CDR3 region has 15 residues. Germline V gene sequence: CDR1 SNHLY, CDR2 FYNNEI. The CDR3 bases are TGTGCCAGCAGTGATAAGGGGGGGCCCGGCGATACGCAGTATTTT. Residues: CASSDKGGPGDTQYF.

Only a few counts were recorded for this clonotype. This rearrangement joins TRBV7-9 to TRBJ2-7, with D tentatively TRBD1 (6 bases). The CDR3 consists of 14 residues. Trimming pared 7 bases from V and 4 bases from J, leaving 17 bases between. CDR1 is SEHNR and CDR2 is FQNEAQ in the germline V gene (reference sequence). CDR3 DNA: TGTGCCAGCACAAAACCCAACAGGGCTTACGAGCAGTACTTC. The encoded protein is CASTKPNRAYEQYF.

This clonotype was seen repeatedly, ten times or more. J is TRBJ2-3 and V is TRBV10-3; 7 bases are a match to TRBD2. The CDR3 has 14 amino acids. Germline CDR1 is ENHRY and CDR2 is SYGVKD. The V gene end was trimmed by 4 bases and the J gene end by 3 bases; junction bases not matched to a gene: 4. CDR3 sequence (DNA): TGTGCCATCAGTGCGGGTAGCGGGACAGATACGCAGTATTTT. Residues: CAISAGSGTDTQYF.

This clonotype was recorded many times. This chain joins TRBV28 and TRBJ2-1; 7 bases are shared with TRBD2. In germline, CDR1 is MDHEN, CDR2 SYDVKM. The CDR3 is 14 residues long. Trimming at V came to 7 bases and at J to 4 bases, leaving 7 bases not matched to a gene. CDR3 protein: CASIPLRGYNEQFF. The CDR3, as DNA: TGTGCCAGCATCCCCCTGCGGGGGTACAATGAGCAGTTCTTC.

J is TRBJ2-3 and V is TRBV7-2; TRBD2 matches at 9 bases. J was trimmed by 0 bases and V by 5 bases; bases with no gene match: 6. The CDR3 runs to 16 residues. Germline assignment: CDR1 SGHTA and CDR2 FQGNSA. This chain's CDR3 is CASSPRSGGSTDTQYF. The CDR3 DNA reads TGTGCCAGCAGCCCCCGGAGCGGGGGGAGCACAGATACGCAGTATTTT.

The chain combines TRBV7-9 with TRBJ1-2, with D tentatively TRBD1 (5 bases). This CDR3 is built from 17 residues. Germline-derived CDR1 and CDR2 are SEHNR and FQNEAQ (reference sequence). Deletions cut 4 bases from V and 6 bases from J, with 24 bases between. Written as DNA, the CDR3 is TGTGCCAGCAGCTCCACGGCGACGGCAGGGATCCTGAATGGCTACACCTTC. This sequence encodes CASSSTATAGILNGYTF.

This clonotype was picked up many times. The chain combines TRBV9 with TRBJ1-3; the D is unclear. Trimming shortened V by 3 bases and J by 5 bases, and 15 bases separated the two germline ends. The germline CDR1 and CDR2 sequences are SGDLS and YYNGEE. The CDR3 length is 15 residues. CDR3 region: CASSAAPRSRNTIYF. The CDR3 DNA reads TGTGCCAGCAGCGCAGCCCCCAGAAGTAGAAACACCATATATTTT.